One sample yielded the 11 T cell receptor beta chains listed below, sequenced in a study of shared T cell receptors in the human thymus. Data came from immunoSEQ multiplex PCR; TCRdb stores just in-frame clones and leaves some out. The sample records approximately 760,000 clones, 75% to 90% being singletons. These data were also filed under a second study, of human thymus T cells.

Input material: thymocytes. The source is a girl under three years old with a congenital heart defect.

The CDR3 DNA reads TGCGCCAGCAGCCAAGAAGGTCAGGTGCGGGGGCACAATCAGCCCCAGCATTTT. This encodes CASSQEGQVRGHNQPQHF. This chain connects TRBV4-1 to TRBJ1-5; D may be TRBD1 (6 bases). Trimming removed 0 bases at V and 3 bases at J, with 18 bases between. The CDR3 has 18 residues. Looked up from germline, CDR1 is MGHRA and CDR2 is YSYEKL.

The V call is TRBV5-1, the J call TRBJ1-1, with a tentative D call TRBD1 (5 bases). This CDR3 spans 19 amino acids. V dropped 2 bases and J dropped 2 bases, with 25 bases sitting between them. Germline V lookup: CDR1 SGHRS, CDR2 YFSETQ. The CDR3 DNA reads TGCGCCAGCAGCTTAGGCACAGGCCGTCGTCAAACCCCAAACACTGAAGCTTTCTTT. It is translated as CASSLGTGRRQTPNTEAFF.

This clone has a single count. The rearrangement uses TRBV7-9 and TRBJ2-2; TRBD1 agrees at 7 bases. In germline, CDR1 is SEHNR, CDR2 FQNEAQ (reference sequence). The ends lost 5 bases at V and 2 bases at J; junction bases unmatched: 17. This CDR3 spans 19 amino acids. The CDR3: CASSRTGRTPLINTGELFF. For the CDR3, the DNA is TGTGCCAGCAGCCGGACAGGAAGAACACCCCTGATTAACACCGGGGAGCTGTTTTTT.

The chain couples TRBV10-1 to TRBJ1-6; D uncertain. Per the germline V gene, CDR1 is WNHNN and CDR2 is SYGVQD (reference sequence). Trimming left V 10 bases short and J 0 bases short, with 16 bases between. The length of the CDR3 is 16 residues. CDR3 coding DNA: TGCGCCACGGCGGGAAGAACGTACTCCTATAATTCACCCCTCCACTTT. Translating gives CATAGRTYSYNSPLHF.

This CDR3 is CASSVRDRRLNTEAFF. The CDR3 DNA follows: TGTGCCAGCAGTGTCCGGGACAGGAGGCTCAACACTGAAGCTTTCTTT. V is TRBV6-1 and J is TRBJ1-1, with 8 bases fitting TRBD1. This CDR3 is 16 amino acids long. Per germline, CDR1 MNHNS and CDR2 SASEGT. The V segment lost 4 bases and the J segment 2 bases; nucleotides outside the gene matches: 9.

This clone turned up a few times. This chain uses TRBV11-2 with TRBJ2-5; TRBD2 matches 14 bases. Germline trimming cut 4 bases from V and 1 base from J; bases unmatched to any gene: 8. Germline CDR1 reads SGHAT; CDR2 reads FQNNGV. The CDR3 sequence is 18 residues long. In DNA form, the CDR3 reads TGTGCCAGCAGCTCCAATAGGGGACTAGCGGGGGCCCAAGAGACCCAGTACTTC. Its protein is CASSSNRGLAGAQETQYF.

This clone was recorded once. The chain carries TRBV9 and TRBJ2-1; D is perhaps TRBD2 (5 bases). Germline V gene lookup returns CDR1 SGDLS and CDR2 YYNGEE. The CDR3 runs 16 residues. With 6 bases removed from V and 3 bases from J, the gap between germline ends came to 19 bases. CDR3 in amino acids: CASTPWRTLDYNEQFF. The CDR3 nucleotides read TGTGCCAGCACCCCTTGGAGGACCCTGGACTACAATGAGCAGTTCTTC.

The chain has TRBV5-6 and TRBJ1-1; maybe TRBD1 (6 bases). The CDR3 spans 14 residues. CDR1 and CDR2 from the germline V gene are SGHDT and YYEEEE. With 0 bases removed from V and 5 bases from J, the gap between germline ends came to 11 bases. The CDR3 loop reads CASSLDRDATEAFF. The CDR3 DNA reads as TGTGCCAGCAGCTTGGACAGGGACGCGACTGAAGCTTTCTTT.

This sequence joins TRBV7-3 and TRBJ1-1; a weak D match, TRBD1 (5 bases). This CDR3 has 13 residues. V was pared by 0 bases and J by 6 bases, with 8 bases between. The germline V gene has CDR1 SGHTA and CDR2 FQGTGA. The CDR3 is CASSLTRTSEAFF. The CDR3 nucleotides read TGTGCCAGCAGCTTAACGAGGACATCTGAAGCTTTCTTT.

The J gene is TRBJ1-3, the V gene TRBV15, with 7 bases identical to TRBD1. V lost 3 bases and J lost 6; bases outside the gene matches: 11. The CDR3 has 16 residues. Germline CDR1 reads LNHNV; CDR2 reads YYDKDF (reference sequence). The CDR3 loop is CATSRSLAGTANTIYF. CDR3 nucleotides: TGTGCCACCAGCAGGTCCCTGGCCGGGACAGCAAACACCATATATTTT.

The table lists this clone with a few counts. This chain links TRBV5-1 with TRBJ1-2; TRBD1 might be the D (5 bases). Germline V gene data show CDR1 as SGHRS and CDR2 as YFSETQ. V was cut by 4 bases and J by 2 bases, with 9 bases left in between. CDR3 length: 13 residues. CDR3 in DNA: TGCGCCAGCAGCCACCGGACAAACTATGGCTACACCTTC. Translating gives CASSHRTNYGYTF.